Listed here are 5 T cell receptor beta chains from one sample, sequenced in a study of T cells after yellow fever vaccination. TCRdb re-analysed the 5' RACE reads in MiXCR, keeping a single row per CDR3 protein. The table includes some 250,000 distinct CDR3 sequences, roughly 3.7% detected once. The sequences come from PBMCs, collected 15 days after the yellow fever booster vaccination. These receptors were taken from a man younger than 35 who received the YFV17D yellow fever vaccine.

The table lists this clonotype with many counts. The rearrangement uses TRBV20-1 and TRBJ1-2; 7 bases align to TRBD1. The V gene's germline CDR1 is DFQATT and CDR2 SNEGSKA (reference sequence). This CDR3 is built from 16 residues. With V trimmed by 0 bases and J by 4 bases, 11 bases remained unmatched. The DNA for the CDR3 is TGCAGTGCTAGAGATATCACAGGGGAGAGGGGCTATGGCTACACCTTC. Its protein product is CSARDITGERGYGYTF.

This clonotype was seen at least ten times. The J gene is TRBJ2-5, the V gene TRBV5-1; 8 bases match TRBD1. CDR3 size: 16 residues. Germline CDR1 reads SGHRS; CDR2 reads YFSETQ. The ends lost 6 bases at V and 4 bases at J; junction bases unmatched: 14. The DNA of the CDR3 is TGCGCCAGCAAGGGGATAAGGACAGGGTTTCTAGAGACCCAGTACTTC. As protein: CASKGIRTGFLETQYF.

In this sample, this clonotype turned up many times. The V gene is TRBV6-5, the J gene TRBJ2-5; D call uncertain. The V end was cut by 5 bases, the J end by 5 bases, with 12 bases between. Per the germline V gene, CDR1 is MNHEY and CDR2 is SVGAGI. This CDR3 region has 13 residues. CDR3 coding DNA: TGTGCCAGCAGTCCTAGGATGGGGGAGACCCAGTACTTC. Translated: CASSPRMGETQYF.

The table lists this clonotype with many counts. Here the CDR3 reads CASSLRAGPESSYEQYF. CDR3 sequence (DNA): TGTGCCAGCAGTTTAAGGGCAGGGCCTGAATCTTCCTACGAGCAGTACTTC. This sequence joins TRBV12-3 or TRBV12-4 and TRBJ2-7; D is perhaps TRBD1 (5 bases). The CDR3 is made up of 17 amino acids. Trimming stripped 2 bases from V and 1 base from J, with 18 bases between.

This clonotype was seen ten or more times. The chain combines TRBV12-3 or TRBV12-4 with TRBJ1-1; D remains unclear. The CDR3 length is 14 residues. Between the trimmed V and J ends, which lost 6 bases and 4 bases, there was a span of 15 bases. The CDR3, as DNA: TGTGCCAGCAGCACCGCGGGGTTTGGCACTGAAGCTTTCTTT. Translation: CASSTAGFGTEAFF.